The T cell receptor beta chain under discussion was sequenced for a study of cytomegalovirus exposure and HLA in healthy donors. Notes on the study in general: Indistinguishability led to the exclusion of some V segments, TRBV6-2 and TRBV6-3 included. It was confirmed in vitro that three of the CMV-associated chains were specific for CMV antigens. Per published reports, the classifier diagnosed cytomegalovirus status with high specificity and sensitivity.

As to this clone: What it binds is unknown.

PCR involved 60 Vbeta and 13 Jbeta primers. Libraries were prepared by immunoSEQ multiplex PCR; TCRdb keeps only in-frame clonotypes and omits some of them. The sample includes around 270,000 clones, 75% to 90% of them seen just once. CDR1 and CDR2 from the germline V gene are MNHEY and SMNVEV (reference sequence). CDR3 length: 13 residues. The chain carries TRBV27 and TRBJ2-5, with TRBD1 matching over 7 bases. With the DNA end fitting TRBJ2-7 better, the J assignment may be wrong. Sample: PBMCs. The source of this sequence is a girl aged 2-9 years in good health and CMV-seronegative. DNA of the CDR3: TGTGCCAGCAGTTCAGGGGGTCTTCGCGAGCAGTACTTC. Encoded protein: CASSSGGLREQYF.